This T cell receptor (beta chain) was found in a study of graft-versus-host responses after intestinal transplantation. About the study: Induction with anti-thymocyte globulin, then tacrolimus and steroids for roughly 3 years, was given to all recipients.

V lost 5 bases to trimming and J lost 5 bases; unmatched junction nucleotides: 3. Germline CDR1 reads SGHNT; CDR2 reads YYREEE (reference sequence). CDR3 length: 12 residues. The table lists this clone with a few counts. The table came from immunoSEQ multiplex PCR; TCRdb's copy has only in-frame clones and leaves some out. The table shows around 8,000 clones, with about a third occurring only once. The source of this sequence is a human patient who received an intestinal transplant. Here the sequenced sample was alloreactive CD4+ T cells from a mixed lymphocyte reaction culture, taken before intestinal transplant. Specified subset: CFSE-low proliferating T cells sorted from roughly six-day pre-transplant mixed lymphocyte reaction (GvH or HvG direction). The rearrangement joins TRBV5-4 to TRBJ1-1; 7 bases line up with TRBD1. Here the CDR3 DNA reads TGTGCCAGCAGACAGGGGCGTACTGAAGCTTTCTTT. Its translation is CASRQGRTEAFF.